This T cell receptor (beta chain) appears in the sequencing data of a study of blood T cells in healthy people across ages. On the study more broadly: With template switching, about one barcoded beta molecule was captured per two T cells.

The authors ran a second PCR of 7 to 11 cycles using a sample-barcoded 5' primer and a J-beta primer mix. TCRdb processed the 5' RACE reads anew with MiXCR; each CDR3 protein has one entry. This sample has roughly 1.4 million distinct CDR3 sequences, with almost 60% found just once. The V gene's germline CDR1 is MNHEY and CDR2 SVGAGI. The CDR3 consists of 15 residues. Trimming stripped 6 bases from V and 7 bases from J, with 16 bases between. Study-level results: A conclusive naive versus antigen-experienced comparison was prevented by the unsorted PBMCs.

As for this clonotype: Antigen specificity is unknown.

The TCR originated in a man aged 18 to 30 in good health. The sequenced sample was blood. The chain combines TRBV6-5 with TRBJ1-6; tentatively, D is TRBD1 (5 bases). CDR3 region: CASSHGGDDNSPLHF. For the CDR3, the DNA is TGTGCCAGCAGCCACGGGGGGGATGACAATTCACCCCTCCACTTT.